The 5 T cell receptor beta chains given below trace back to one sample, sequenced in a study of OX40 agonist ivuxolimab in advanced cancers. Sequencing was performed with immunoSEQ multiplex PCR; in TCRdb, only in-frame clones are kept and a portion is missing. Of 100,000 to 150,000 clones listed, 93% are singletons. The sequencing here drew on CD4+ or CD8+ T cells sorted from blood, taken in a trial of the OX40 agonist ivuxolimab. The receptors originated from an adult with an advanced solid tumor such as melanoma, head and neck, liver or kidney cancer.

The V gene is TRBV5-4, the J gene TRBJ2-7; D ambiguous. The CDR3 has 14 residues. Germline CDR1 reads SGHNT; CDR2 reads YYREEE (reference sequence). Trimming stripped 0 bases from V and 3 bases from J, with 10 bases between. For the CDR3, the DNA is TGTGCCAGCAGCTTGGTAGGCGGAGACTACGAGCAGTACTTC. This gives the protein CASSLVGGDYEQYF.

This rearrangement joins TRBV6-5 to TRBJ2-7, with D possibly matching TRBD2 (7 bases). V was clipped by 5 bases and J by 6 bases, with 11 bases between them. This CDR3 has 12 residues. The germline V gene has CDR1 MNHEY and CDR2 SVGAGI. The CDR3 is CASSERGGEQYF. In DNA, the CDR3 is TGTGCCAGCAGTGAAAGGGGGGGCGAGCAGTACTTC.

The chain links TRBV9 to TRBJ2-2; D is uncertain. CDR1 and CDR2 (germline): SGDLS, YYNGEE. The V and J ends lost 3 bases and 0 bases respectively, with 6 bases between them. This CDR3 is 14 amino acids long. The CDR3 reads CASSGRSNTGELFF. As DNA, the CDR3 is TGTGCCAGCAGCGGACGTTCGAACACCGGGGAGCTGTTTTTT.

The chain employs TRBV6-5 and TRBJ2-3; D gene unclear. Germline V gene lookup returns CDR1 MNHEY and CDR2 SVGAGI. The V and J ends lost 0 bases and 2 bases respectively, with 6 bases between them. The CDR3 runs to 14 residues. DNA of the CDR3: TGTGCCAGCAGTTACTCCGCGACCACAGATACGCAGTATTTT. Its protein is CASSYSATTDTQYF.

The J gene is TRBJ1-6, the V gene TRBV6-5; D is unresolved. The length of the CDR3 is 13 residues. The germline V gene has CDR1 MNHEY and CDR2 SVGAGI. V was clipped by 7 bases and J by 1 base, with 5 bases between them. The CDR3 DNA reads TGTGCCAGCAAGGTGTCCTATAATTCACCCCTCCACTTT. Residues: CASKVSYNSPLHF.